This T cell receptor beta chain was sequenced for a study of graft-versus-host responses after intestinal transplantation. In the study overall: Grafts that recipients had were multivisceral, liver-intestinal, or isolated intestinal transplants. Once they had received anti-thymocyte globulin induction, all recipients took tacrolimus and steroids for about three years.

This table comes from immunoSEQ multiplex PCR, and its TCRdb copy is limited to in-frame clones, with some not included. This table has some 5,000 clones, about 80% appearing once. This clone was found once. Its antigen remains unidentified. V gave up 0 bases and J gave up 0 bases, with 9 bases separating them. CDR3 size: 15 residues. From germline, CDR1 is SGHRS and CDR2 YFSETQ. Whole-study results and caveats: Some GvH clones appeared in ileal mucosa or blood before recipient bone marrow. Allografts from individuals with graft-donor T cell macrochimerism displayed high graft-versus-host to host-versus-graft clonal ratios.

Researchers processed graft tissue to release intraepithelial and lamina propria lymphocytes. This receptor was obtained from a human patient who received an intestinal transplant, so some T cells may come from the graft donor. The specimen comprised ileum tissue, sampled about 230 days after intestinal transplant. This sequence joins TRBV5-1 and TRBJ1-1; D is unclear. The CDR3 is CASSLDSPMNTEAFF. CDR3 nucleotide sequence: TGCGCCAGCAGCTTGGACAGCCCTATGAACACTGAAGCTTTCTTT.